The 16 T cell receptor beta chains below were found in one sample sequenced in a study of shared clonotypes between healthy human individuals. TCRdb's copy holds only in-frame clones and misses some; the assay was immunoSEQ multiplex PCR. The sample records 550,000 to 850,000 clones, around two thirds being singletons. Material for sequencing was memory CD4+ T cells sorted from blood. Subset defined: CD45RA-negative fraction. These receptors came from a woman in her 30s in good health.

The chain links TRBV4-2 to TRBJ2-1; tentatively, D is TRBD2 (6 bases). Germline lookup yields CDR1 LGHNA and CDR2 YNFKEQ. V lost 5 bases and J 4 bases, leaving 15 bases between the germline ends. CDR3 length: 15 residues. The CDR3 nucleotides read TGTGCCAGCAGCTTTGGGGGGAGTAAGTACAATGAGCAGTTCTTC. Residues: CASSFGGSKYNEQFF.

The chain uses TRBV19 and TRBJ1-5; 8 positions agree with TRBD1. The trim removed 5 bases at V and 5 bases at J, leaving 8 bases unmatched. This CDR3 has 15 amino acids. Germline V lookup: CDR1 LNHDA, CDR2 SQIVND (reference sequence). CDR3 residues: CASSSQDRAHQPQHF. For the CDR3, the DNA is TGTGCCAGTAGTTCCCAGGACAGGGCCCATCAGCCCCAGCATTTT.

The chain has TRBV18 and TRBJ2-7; 15 bases are shared with TRBD2. V shed 2 bases and J 6 bases; nucleotides not matched to a gene: 8. Germline V gives CDR1 KGHSH, CDR2 LQKENI. The CDR3 has 17 amino acids. The CDR3 DNA is TGTGCCAGCTCACCATCTGGGACTAGCGGGAGGTGGTCCGAGCAGTACTTC. Its translation: CASSPSGTSGRWSEQYF.

The J gene is TRBJ2-2, the V gene TRBV13, with a possible D match to TRBD1 (6 bases). V gave up 3 bases and J gave up 3 bases, with 11 bases separating them. This CDR3 is built from 15 residues. Per germline, CDR1 PRHDT and CDR2 FYEKMQ (reference sequence). Written as DNA, the CDR3 is TGTGCCAGCAGCTTCCGAGACAGGTACACCGGGGAGCTGTTTTTT. This gives the protein CASSFRDRYTGELFF.

This clone showed up just a few times. The J gene is TRBJ2-7, the V gene TRBV11-2; perhaps TRBD1 as D (5 bases). This CDR3 is 13 amino acids long. Between the trimmed V and J ends, which lost 4 bases and 4 bases, there was a span of 11 bases. Per the germline V gene, CDR1 is SGHAT and CDR2 is FQNNGV. This CDR3 reads CASSSDYRYEQYF. CDR3 bases: TGTGCCAGCAGCTCAGATTACAGGTACGAGCAGTACTTC.

CDR3 sequence (DNA): TGTGCCAGCAGCTTGTGGGGCAGGCACTCTAGCACAGATACGCAGTATTTT. It is translated as CASSLWGRHSSTDTQYF. The rearrangement joins TRBV4-2 to TRBJ2-3, with D possibly matching TRBD1 (5 bases). The CDR3 sequence is 17 residues long. The V gene lost 5 bases and the J gene lost 0 bases, with 18 bases spanning the gap. In germline, CDR1 is LGHNA, CDR2 YNFKEQ.

In the case of this clone: The same CDR3 can be traced to other DNA sequences in this sample. The CDR3 loop reads CASSLVTGELFF. CDR3 DNA sequence: TGTGCCAGCAGCTTAGTCACCGGGGAGCTGTTTTTT. The V and J genes are TRBV11-1 and TRBJ2-2; unclear D gene. The CDR3 has 12 residues. The germline V gene has CDR1 SGHAT and CDR2 FQDESV (reference sequence). V dropped 1 base and J dropped 4 bases, with 1 base sitting between them. Full variable domain (missing parts from reference TRBV11-1 and TRBJ2-2): EAEVAQSPRYKITEKSQAVAFWCDPISGHATLYWYRQILGQGPELLVQFQDESVVDDSQLPKDRFSAERLKGVDSTLKIQPAELGDSAMYLCASSLVTGELFFGEGSRLTVL.

The V gene is TRBV6-5, the J gene TRBJ2-1; D is uncertain. Germline V gene lookup returns CDR1 MNHEY and CDR2 SVGAGI. V lost 1 base to trimming and J lost 5 bases, with 12 bases between them. This CDR3 has 15 amino acids. The CDR3 region is CASSYWAGKHNEQFF. In nucleotides, the CDR3 is TGTGCCAGCAGTTACTGGGCTGGTAAGCACAATGAGCAGTTCTTC.

The rearrangement joins TRBV6-5 to TRBJ1-4; D gene ambiguous. Germline V gene sequence: CDR1 MNHEY, CDR2 SVGAGI. The V and J ends lost 0 bases and 8 bases respectively, with 7 bases between them. CDR3 length equals 13 residues. CDR3 bases: TGTGCCAGCAGTTACTCGATTGAAGAAAAACTGTTTTTT. This sequence encodes CASSYSIEEKLFF.

This clone was counted a few times. The chain carries TRBV2 and TRBJ1-1, with 7 bases that match TRBD1. This CDR3 has 14 amino acids. Germline trimming cut 5 bases from V and 6 bases from J; bases unmatched to any gene: 9. Germline V gene sequence: CDR1 SNHLY, CDR2 FYNNEI. CDR3 in amino acids: CASSPGGGAPEAFF. CDR3 DNA: TGTGCCAGCAGTCCCGGAGGGGGCGCCCCTGAAGCTTTCTTT. The full variable domain, with the rest looked up from reference TRBV2 and TRBJ1-1, is EPEVTQTPSHQVTQMGQEVILRCVPISNHLYFYWYRQILGQKVEFLVSFYNNEISEKSEIFDDQFSVERPDGSNFTLKIRSTKLEDSAMYFCASSPGGGAPEAFFGQGTRLTVV.

This chain uses TRBV11-2 with TRBJ1-3; 7 bases agree with TRBD1. V shed 4 bases and J 4 bases; nucleotides not matched to a gene: 7. The germline CDR1 and CDR2 sequences are SGHAT and FQNNGV. The CDR3 is 15 residues long. For the CDR3, the DNA is TGTGCCAGCAGCTCACCGGGACAGCTCGGAAACACCATATATTTT. Protein sequence: CASSSPGQLGNTIYF. Looking up the rest from reference TRBV11-2 and TRBJ1-3 gives the full variable domain: EAGVAQSPRYKIIEKRQSVAFWCNPISGHATLYWYQQILGQGPKLLIQFQNNGVVDDSQLPKDRFSAERLKGVDSTLKIQPAKLEDSAVYLCASSSPGQLGNTIYFGEGSWLTVV.

The V and J genes are TRBV27 and TRBJ1-2; D gene ambiguous. The CDR3 covers 13 residues. V gave up 0 bases and J gave up 8 bases, with 10 bases separating them. Per germline, CDR1 MNHEY and CDR2 SMNVEV (reference sequence). Here the CDR3 DNA reads TGTGCCAGCAGTTTATCCCGGCTGTCGGGCTACACCTTC. It yields the protein CASSLSRLSGYTF.

This clone was observed once. The chain recombines TRBV2 with TRBJ2-1; 10 positions match TRBD2. Unmatched junction bases numbered 8, after V lost 6 bases and J lost 6 bases. The length of the CDR3 is 15 residues. CDR1 is SNHLY, CDR2 FYNNEI, per germline. CDR3: CASRIGLAVSNEQFF. CDR3 sequence (DNA): TGTGCCAGCAGGATTGGACTAGCGGTTTCCAATGAGCAGTTCTTC.

This chain uses TRBV11-3 with TRBJ2-7; the D is unclear. Looked up from germline, CDR1 is SGHNT and CDR2 is YENEEA. This CDR3 is 16 amino acids long. V lost 4 bases and J 2 bases, leaving 18 bases between the germline ends. CDR3 coding DNA: TGTGCCAGCAGCTCAGGCATTTGCCTCTACGCCTACGAGCAGTACTTC. It specifies CASSSGICLYAYEQYF. Filled out from reference TRBV11-3 and TRBJ2-7, the complete variable domain reads EAGVVQSPRYKIIEKKQPVAFWCNPISGHNTLYWYLQNLGQGPELLIRYENEEAVDDSQLPKDRFSAERLKGVDSTLKIQPAELGDSAVYLCASSSGICLYAYEQYFGPGTRLTVT.

The chain uses TRBV6-5 and TRBJ1-2; TRBD1 matches at 10 bases. The length of the CDR3 is 14 residues. CDR1 and CDR2 from the germline V gene are MNHEY and SVGAGI. J was trimmed by 4 bases and V by 10 bases; bases with no gene match: 9. The CDR3 DNA follows: TGTGCCACAAAGACCGGACAGGGGGGCTATGGCTACACCTTC. Protein: CATKTGQGGYGYTF.

The chain joins TRBV10-3 to TRBJ1-5, with a tentative D call TRBD1 (5 bases). Germline CDR1 is ENHRY and CDR2 is SYGVKD. The ends were cut back, 2 bases at V and 7 bases at J, with 15 bases in the middle. The CDR3 has 15 residues. The CDR3 loop reads CAISEGRGSGQPQHF. CDR3 in DNA: TGTGCCATCAGTGAGGGGCGGGGGTCTGGGCAGCCCCAGCATTTT.